These 3 T cell receptor beta chains share one sample of origin, sequenced in a study of blood T cells in healthy people across ages. With a J-beta primer mix and a sample-barcoded 5' primer, a second PCR ran about 6 to 11 cycles. TCRdb analysed the 5' RACE reads with MiXCR anew, one entry per CDR3 protein. The sample holds around 1.5 million distinct CDR3 sequences, 59% seen once. What was sequenced was blood. Receptors originate from a man younger than 35 in good health.

J is TRBJ1-4 and V is TRBV30; D might be TRBD1 (5 bases). Germline-derived CDR1 and CDR2 are GTSNPN and SVGIG (reference sequence). Trimming cost V 1 base and J 8 bases, with 17 bases left between them. The CDR3 covers 15 residues. CDR3 loop: CAWSEKRVAGEKLFF. For the CDR3, the DNA is TGTGCCTGGAGTGAGAAGAGAGTGGCAGGGGAAAAACTGTTTTTT.

In its sample, this clonotype was seen a few times. The chain links TRBV10-3 to TRBJ2-7; 8 bases fit TRBD1. The junction had 12 bases not matched to a gene; V was cut back by 0 bases and J by 5 bases. This CDR3 region has 17 residues. Germline CDR1 is ENHRY and CDR2 is SYGVKD. CDR3 sequence (DNA): TGTGCCATCAGTGAGTCTCTGGTGAGGCAGGGGGCAAACGAGCAGTACTTC. This encodes CAISESLVRQGANEQYF.

Written as DNA, the CDR3 is TGTGCCAGCAGTTCGGGGGACAGGGTTCAAACAGATACGCAGTATTTT. As protein: CASSSGDRVQTDTQYF. This rearrangement joins TRBV12-3 or TRBV12-4 to TRBJ2-3; 9 bases match TRBD1. With V trimmed by 4 bases and J by 3 bases, 8 bases remained unmatched. This CDR3 spans 16 amino acids.